The 26 T cell receptor beta chains in this list originate from one sample, sequenced in a study of molecular identifiers for immune sequencing clone quantification. TCRdb re-called the PCR reads with MiXCR, one entry per CDR3 protein. The data contain fewer than 75,000 distinct CDR3 sequences, 15% to 20% of them singletons. The sequenced sample was naive CD8+ T cells from blood, with Jurkat cell RNA spiked in. Described subset: FACS-sorted CD8+CD4-CCR7+CD45RA+ naive T cells. Every receptor here comes from a human donor in good health. Some libraries in this study had Jurkat cell RNA spiked in.

In this sample, this clonotype turned up many times. The J gene is TRBJ2-7, the V gene TRBV20-1; no clear D gene. CDR1 and CDR2 (germline): DFQATT, SNEGSKA (reference sequence). CDR3 size: 12 residues. V was trimmed by 0 bases and J by 3 bases, leaving 6 bases between them. The CDR3 spells CSARDIHYEQYF. The CDR3 coding sequence is TGCAGTGCTAGAGATATCCACTACGAGCAGTACTTC.

This clonotype was counted ten times or more. The rearrangement links TRBV2 to TRBJ2-4; D is undetermined. Deletions cut 7 bases from V and 0 bases from J, with 4 bases between. The CDR3 consists of 12 residues. Germline lookup yields CDR1 SNHLY and CDR2 FYNNEI. The CDR3 region is CASIGAKNIQYF. CDR3 nucleotide sequence: TGTGCCAGCATTGGAGCCAAAAACATTCAGTACTTC.

Turning to this clonotype: Being one base from a much bigger clone, this may be a read error. The rearrangement joins TRBV19 to TRBJ1-5; a weak D match, TRBD1 (5 bases). The V and J ends lost 11 bases and 4 bases respectively, with 12 bases between them. The germline V gene has CDR1 LNHDA and CDR2 SQIVND (reference sequence). This CDR3 comprises 12 residues. The DNA for the CDR3 is TGTGCCGGCCGGGACCGAAATCAGCCCCAGCATTTT. Encoded protein: CAGRDRNQPQHF.

There are many counts of this clonotype. Its ends do not fully match the called genes, so a read error is possible. The chain recombines TRBV5-4 with TRBJ1-1, with a tentative D call TRBD1 (6 bases). Germline assignment: CDR1 SGHNT and CDR2 YYREEE (reference sequence). The CDR3 has 13 amino acids. The CDR3 sequence: CASRFTGNSEAFF. Here the CDR3 DNA reads TGTGCCAGCAGGTTCACAGGGAACTCTGAAGCTTTCTTT.

The table lists this clonotype with many counts. V usage is TRBV12-3 or TRBV12-4 and J usage is TRBJ2-3; D is undetermined. This CDR3 comprises 15 residues. Trimming pared 1 base from V and 0 bases from J, leaving 8 bases between. The CDR3 nucleotides are TGTGCCAGCAGTTTAGAGCTGCCTAGCACAGATACGCAGTATTTT. It specifies CASSLELPSTDTQYF.

Note on this clonotype: A much larger clone is a single base away; this may be a read error. The chain carries TRBV27 and TRBJ2-3; the D is unclear. Germline V gives CDR1 MNHEY, CDR2 SMNVEV (reference sequence). Trimming took 7 bases from V and 2 from J, leaving 7 bases between them. CDR3 length: 12 amino acids. The chain's CDR3 is CASNSYTDTQYF. CDR3 nucleotide sequence: TGTGCCAGCAATTCTTACACAGATACGCAGTATTTT.

A note on this clonotype: The conserved final phenylalanine or tryptophan is absent from the CDR3, which likely points to a read error. The V and J genes are TRBV27 and TRBJ2-7; weak D call: TRBD1 (5 bases). Germline CDR1 is MNHEY and CDR2 is SMNVEV (reference sequence). This CDR3 is 16 amino acids long. V was trimmed by 5 bases and J by 2 bases, leaving 19 bases between them. CDR3 sequence (DNA): TGTGCCAGCAGTCCGTGGACACGAAGACCTCCCTACGAGCAGTACATC. This translates into CASSPWTRRPPYEQYI.

This clonotype has just a few counts. A much more abundant neighbour one base away suggests this may be a read error. DNA of the CDR3: TGTGCCGGCAGTTACTCCCCCTACCCTACCCTCCTTAGCTCCTACGAGCAGTACTTC. The encoded protein is CAGSYSPYPTLLSSYEQYF. The V gene is TRBV6-6, the J gene TRBJ2-7, with unresolved D. The length of the CDR3 is 19 residues. Germline CDR1 reads MNHNY; CDR2 reads SVGAGI (reference sequence).

This clonotype was counted a few times. The chain employs TRBV4-1 and TRBJ2-7; 16 bases match TRBD2. Trimming at V came to 3 bases and at J to 3 bases, leaving 5 bases not matched to a gene. The CDR3 length is 17 residues. Germline V gene data show CDR1 as MGHRA and CDR2 as YSYEKL. Here the CDR3 reads CASSQGLAGGPVYEQYF. CDR3 in DNA: TGCGCCAGCAGCCAGGGACTAGCGGGAGGGCCTGTCTACGAGCAGTACTTC.

In its sample, this clonotype was seen many times. The genes are TRBV4-1 and TRBJ2-5, with no clear D. This CDR3 has 14 amino acids. Germline V gene sequence: CDR1 MGHRA, CDR2 YSYEKL. V was pared by 2 bases and J by 4 bases, with 11 bases between. The chain's CDR3 is CASSQPPGRETQYF. DNA of the CDR3: TGCGCCAGCAGCCAACCCCCTGGTCGAGAGACCCAGTACTTC.

The chain employs TRBV28 and TRBJ2-3; D tentatively reads TRBD1 or TRBD2 (9 bases each). The V end lost 1 base, the J end lost 1 base, and 21 bases lay between the germline ends. The CDR3 runs 19 residues. Germline CDR1 and CDR2: MDHEN and SYDVKM. CDR3 sequence: CASSLLQGAGGLGTDTQYF. The CDR3 DNA sequence: TGTGCCAGCAGTTTATTACAGGGGGCGGGAGGGCTAGGCACAGATACGCAGTATTTT.

This clonotype was picked up a small number of times. The gene calls are TRBV12-3 or TRBV12-4 and TRBJ1-1, with D perhaps TRBD1 (5 bases). V was pared by 5 bases and J by 3 bases, with 16 bases between. This CDR3 contains 15 residues. The CDR3 region has the DNA TGTGCCAGCAGTAAATTCGGGACTGAGGACACTGAAGCTTTCTTT. As protein: CASSKFGTEDTEAFF.

In this sample, this clonotype turned up many times. The chain couples TRBV24-1 to TRBJ2-7; 8 bases agree with TRBD2. CDR3 length equals 16 residues. Germline V gives CDR1 KGHDR, CDR2 SFDVKD. V lost 5 bases to trimming and J lost 4 bases; unmatched junction nucleotides: 12. Here the CDR3 DNA reads TGTGCCACCAGTGCGGGGGGCAGGAGCGGGAGTTACGAGCAGTACTTC. Its translation: CATSAGGRSGSYEQYF.

The CDR3 nucleotides read TGTGCCAGCAGTATTACCAAGGCTTCCTACGAGCAGTACTTC. Its translation is CASSITKASYEQYF. The V call is TRBV2, the J call TRBJ2-7; D not resolved. The CDR3 loop spans 14 amino acids. CDR1 and CDR2 (germline): SNHLY, FYNNEI. V lost 5 bases and J lost 1, with 12 bases in between.

This clonotype was counted at least ten times. The V gene is TRBV7-8, the J gene TRBJ2-3; no definite D call. Trimming shortened V by 5 bases and J by 2 bases, and 11 bases separated the two germline ends. Per the germline V gene, CDR1 is SGHVS and CDR2 is FQNEAQ. The CDR3 is 14 amino acids. CDR3 in DNA: TGTGCCAGCAGCGATCTAGTAATCACAGATACGCAGTATTTT. As protein: CASSDLVITDTQYF. Full variable domain (rest looked up from reference TRBV7-8 and TRBJ2-3): GAGVSQSPRYKVAKRGQDVALRCDPISGHVSLFWYQQALGQGPEFLTYFQNEAQLDKSGLPSDRFFAERPEGSVSTLKIQRTQQEDSAVYLCASSDLVITDTQYFGPGTRLTVL.

Many counts were recorded for this clonotype. The V gene is TRBV5-4, the J gene TRBJ1-1; D not certain. V shed 2 bases and J shed 0 bases, with 14 bases lying between them. CDR1 is SGHNT, CDR2 YYREEE, per germline (reference sequence). The CDR3 extends over 16 amino acids. In nucleotides, the CDR3 is TGTGCCAGCAGCTTAGATTGGTCGTTCCTGAACACTGAAGCTTTCTTT. Protein: CASSLDWSFLNTEAFF.

This clonotype was seen many times. The chain carries TRBV20-1 and TRBJ2-1; TRBD2 matches at 8 bases. Germline loops: CDR1 DFQATT, CDR2 SNEGSKA (reference sequence). The CDR3 spans 14 residues. V was pared by 7 bases and J by 2 bases, with 7 bases of the junction left unmatched. Here the CDR3 reads CSEVGAGAYNEQFF. The CDR3, as DNA: TGCAGTGAGGTTGGAGCGGGAGCCTACAATGAGCAGTTCTTC.

This clonotype was seen ten or more times. V and J are TRBV12-3 or TRBV12-4 and TRBJ2-3; 7 nucleotides line up with TRBD2. V trimming: 6 bases; J trimming: 3 bases; junction bases outside the gene matches: 6. The length of the CDR3 is 14 residues. CDR3 DNA sequence: TGTGCCAGCAGCCGACCGGGGGGTACAGATACGCAGTATTTT. Translating gives CASSRPGGTDTQYF.

This clonotype was recorded many times. The rearrangement links TRBV7-8 to TRBJ1-1, with D tentatively TRBD1 (5 bases). V lost 5 bases and J 1 base, leaving 20 bases between the germline ends. CDR3 size: 17 residues. Germline CDR1 reads SGHVS; CDR2 reads FQNEAQ. The CDR3 nucleotides are TGTGCCAGCAGCGAGACGGGGGGGGGAGACCGGAACACTGAAGCTTTCTTT. This translates into CASSETGGGDRNTEAFF.

The table lists this clonotype with many counts. The rearrangement uses TRBV28 and TRBJ1-5; D ambiguous. The germline V gene has CDR1 MDHEN and CDR2 SYDVKM. V was cut by 2 bases and J by 0 bases, with 11 bases left in between. The CDR3 covers 16 residues. In DNA form, the CDR3 reads TGTGCCAGCAGTTTAGAGGCAGATTATAGCAATCAGCCCCAGCATTTT. This encodes CASSLEADYSNQPQHF.

This clonotype was observed many times. V is TRBV3-1 and J is TRBJ1-1; 8 bases map to TRBD1. J gave up 2 bases and V 5 bases, and 10 bases lay outside the gene matches. The germline CDR1 and CDR2 sequences are LGHDT and YNNKEL (reference sequence). CDR3 length: 16 residues. The CDR3 bases are TGTGCCAGCAGCTCGAGCGGGGCAGGGGGCAACACTGAAGCTTTCTTT. This gives the protein CASSSSGAGGNTEAFF.

This clonotype was counted ten times or more. This chain connects TRBV6-5 to TRBJ1-6; 7 positions agree with TRBD1. Trimming took 6 bases from V and 0 from J; bases not matched to a gene: 8. There are 17 residues in the CDR3. CDR1 and CDR2 (germline): MNHEY, SVGAGI. Here the CDR3 reads CASRTGEHSSYNSPLHF. The CDR3 bases are TGTGCCAGCAGAACAGGGGAACATAGCTCCTATAATTCACCCCTCCACTTT.

This clonotype was found a few times. An end of the junction does not agree with germline; a read error may underlie this. The genes are TRBV4-1 and TRBJ2-1; D may match TRBD1 or TRBD2 (6 bases each). This CDR3 spans 15 amino acids. Looked up from germline, CDR1 is MGHRA and CDR2 is YSYEKL. As DNA, the CDR3 is TGCGCCAGCAGCCAAGATCTAGGGGGAGGTGATGAGCAGCTCTTC. Protein: CASSQDLGGGDEQLF.

Points on this clonotype: Just one base apart from a much larger clone, this may be a read error. This chain uses TRBV28 with TRBJ2-7; 8 bases are a match to TRBD1. Germline V gene sequence: CDR1 MDHEN, CDR2 SYDVKM. The CDR3 is 13 residues long. The CDR3 DNA reads TGTGCCAGCAGTTTCGCGACAGGGGTCGAGCAGTCCTTC. This encodes CASSFATGVEQSF.

The table lists this clonotype with many counts. The V call is TRBV4-1, the J call TRBJ1-5, with D possibly matching TRBD1 (6 bases). CDR1 is MGHRA, CDR2 YSYEKL, per germline. The CDR3 length is 15 residues. The V end lost 4 bases, the J end lost 4 bases, and 14 bases lay between the germline ends. In nucleotides, the CDR3 is TGCGCCAGCAGCCGGGAGGGGGAGTTGAATCAGCCCCAGCATTTT. Translation: CASSREGELNQPQHF.

There are a few counts of this clonotype. The V and J genes are TRBV15 and TRBJ2-1; a possible D gene is TRBD1 (5 bases). V was trimmed by 0 bases and J by 8 bases, leaving 14 bases between them. The CDR3 is 15 residues long. Germline CDR1 reads LNHNV; CDR2 reads YYDKDF (reference sequence). In DNA form, the CDR3 reads TGTGCCACCAGCAGAGAGGGCCAAGGGGTCGATGAGCAGTTCTTC. Protein sequence: CATSREGQGVDEQFF.